What follows are 29 T cell receptor beta chains derived from one specimen sequenced in a study of T-cell reconstitution after alpha-beta-depleted transplantation in children listed by TCRdb under 2016. The library was generated by PCR. The instrument given in TCRdb is Illumina HiSeq 2500. Molecular barcoding was employed in the preparation of TCR libraries, with unique molecular identifiers being used to normalize TCRbeta repertoire quantification. Starting from the raw public reads, TCRdb applied fastp trimming at Q25, assembled clones with MiXCR and retained in-frame beta chains. Every CDR3 protein is listed once, alongside the most common genes and DNA of its rows. The sample includes more than 400,000 distinct CDR3 sequences, with 43% observed a single time. The ten most abundant clones make up about 30% of the sample. The treatment or condition label on this specimen signifies: allogeneic hematopoietic cell transplantation with graft depleted of TCRalphabeta T cells and CD19 B cells.

The specimen comprised PBMCs, sampled before TCRalphabeta/CD19-depleted stem cell transplant. All receptors come from a girl aged 2 to 10 with aplastic anemia, due to receive a stem cell transplant.

The chain recombines TRBV3-1 with TRBJ1-5; maybe TRBD1 (6 bases). The CDR3 runs 13 residues. From germline, CDR1 is LGHDT and CDR2 YNNKEL (reference sequence). V lost 6 bases to trimming and J lost 7 bases, with 13 bases between them. The DNA for the CDR3 is TGTGCCAGCAGTCGGACAGTTGGGCAGCCCCAGCATTTT. Protein product: CASSRTVGQPQHF.

This rearrangement joins TRBV20-1 to TRBJ2-5; 9 bases match TRBD2. CDR3 length: 14 amino acids. Looked up from germline, CDR1 is DFQATT and CDR2 is SNEGSKA (reference sequence). V lost 1 base and J lost 5; bases outside the gene matches: 5. Here the CDR3 reads CSARGLAGMETQYF. In nucleotides, the CDR3 is TGCAGTGCTAGAGGCCTAGCGGGAATGGAGACCCAGTACTTC.

This clonotype showed up just a few times. The chain employs TRBV4-1 and TRBJ1-6; possible D gene TRBD1, 6 bases. Trimming pared 0 bases from V and 15 bases from J, leaving 24 bases between. CDR1 is MGHRA and CDR2 is YSYEKL in the germline V gene. This CDR3 is 17 amino acids long. The CDR3 sequence: CASSQEGGRPDLRGLHF. Here the CDR3 DNA reads TGCGCCAGCAGCCAAGAGGGGGGCAGGCCGGACCTACGGGGCCTCCACTTT.

The chain employs TRBV4-2 and TRBJ2-7; 7 bases are a match to TRBD2. Germline lookup yields CDR1 LGHNA and CDR2 YNFKEQ. Trimming cost V 0 bases and J 3 bases; bases outside gene matches: 5. This CDR3 contains 15 residues. The CDR3 DNA reads TGTGCCAGCAGCCAAGATCTGGCGGGAGTCTACGAGCAGTACTTC. This translates into CASSQDLAGVYEQYF.

This clonotype was observed a handful of times. The V call is TRBV4-3, the J call TRBJ1-2; D is perhaps TRBD1 (6 bases). The CDR3 has 15 residues. V dropped 1 base and J dropped 4 bases, with 13 bases sitting between them. The germline V gene has CDR1 LGHNA and CDR2 YSLEER. CDR3 bases: TGCGCCAGCAGCCAAGTATTAGGGGGAGCCTATGGCTACACCTTC. Translating gives CASSQVLGGAYGYTF.

This rearrangement joins TRBV10-3 to TRBJ1-2; D call uncertain. The germline V gene encodes CDR1 ENHRY and CDR2 SYGVKD. This CDR3 region has 11 residues. The CDR3 DNA sequence: TGTCCCTTCCGGCAGTCCTGTGGCTACACCTTC. Translated: CPFRQSCGYTF.

This clonotype has at least ten counts. This chain joins TRBV9 and TRBJ2-7, with a weak D call TRBD1 (5 bases). This CDR3 comprises 14 residues. In germline, CDR1 is SGDLS, CDR2 YYNGEE. V shed 0 bases and J shed 9 bases, with 16 bases lying between them. CDR3 nucleotide sequence: TGTGCCAGCAGCGTAGATAGTAGACAGACGTCGCAGTACTTC. It translates to CASSVDSRQTSQYF.

The CDR3 coding sequence is TGTGCCAGCAGGAGGGATCGAGCGTTTACTAGCACAGATACGCAGTATTTT. Protein sequence: CASRRDRAFTSTDTQYF. This rearrangement joins TRBV13 to TRBJ2-3; a possible D gene is TRBD2 (5 bases). Germline-derived CDR1 and CDR2 are PRHDT and FYEKMQ (reference sequence). The CDR3 runs 17 residues. V shed 6 bases and J shed 0 bases, with 19 bases lying between them.

Only one count was recorded for this clonotype. The chain is built from TRBV20-1 and TRBJ2-3, with no clear D. V dropped 1 base and J dropped 3 bases, with 17 bases sitting between them. The CDR3 has 16 residues. Per germline, CDR1 DFQATT and CDR2 SNEGSKA (reference sequence). CDR3 in DNA: TGCAGTGCTAGAGGGAACGCAAAAAGGCGGACAGATACGCAGTATTTT. Its translation: CSARGNAKRRTDTQYF.

V usage is TRBV20-1 and J usage is TRBJ2-1; 7 bases agree with TRBD2. The V segment lost 8 bases and the J segment 14 bases; nucleotides outside the gene matches: 12. CDR3 length: 11 residues. The germline CDR1 and CDR2 sequences are DFQATT and SNEGSKA (reference sequence). CDR3 bases: TGCAGTTCCAGCAGGCGGGGGTTAGAGTTCTTC. Amino acid sequence: CSSSRRGLEFF.

The chain uses TRBV7-2 and TRBJ1-1, with no clear D. The CDR3 has 14 amino acids. Germline V CDR1 and CDR2: SGHTA, FQGNSA. Deletions cut 2 bases from V and 4 bases from J, with 11 bases between. The chain's CDR3 is CASSLTWQATEAFF. In DNA form, the CDR3 reads TGTGCCAGCAGCTTAACATGGCAGGCCACTGAAGCTTTCTTT. The entire variable domain, with the rest obtained from reference TRBV7-2 and TRBJ1-1, is as follows: GAGVSQSPSNKVTEKGKDVELRCDPISGHTALYWYRQSLGQGLEFLIYFQGNSAPDKSGLPSDRFSAERTGGSVSTLTIQRTQQEDSAVYLCASSLTWQATEAFFGQGTRLTVV.

The chain is built from TRBV5-5 and TRBJ2-1; tentative D call: TRBD2 (6 bases). Germline CDR1 and CDR2: SGHKS and YYEKEE (reference sequence). The ends were cut back, 0 bases at V and 2 bases at J, with 9 bases in the middle. This CDR3 is built from 15 residues. The DNA for the CDR3 is TGTGCCAGCAGCTTGGTGCGGGACCCCTACAATGAGCAGTTCTTC. Residues: CASSLVRDPYNEQFF.

The rearrangement links TRBV12-3 or TRBV12-4 to TRBJ1-1; 8 bases match TRBD1. The V gene end was trimmed by 4 bases and the J gene end by 10 bases; junction bases not matched to a gene: 5. CDR3 size: 12 residues. CDR3 sequence reads: CASSSDRGAAFF. Written as DNA, the CDR3 is TGTGCCAGCAGTTCCGACAGGGGTGCAGCTTTCTTT.

This clonotype was detected a few times. The genes are TRBV6-5 and TRBJ1-2; 10 bases are a match to TRBD1. Germline trimming cut 0 bases from V and 8 bases from J; bases unmatched to any gene: 6. Germline V lookup: CDR1 MNHEY, CDR2 SVGAGI. CDR3 length equals 15 residues. DNA for the CDR3: TGTGCCAGCAGTTACTCGGACAGGGGGTGGTACGGCTACACCTTC. Its protein product is CASSYSDRGWYGYTF.

This rearrangement joins TRBV6-5 to TRBJ2-1; the D is unclear. Germline CDR1 MNHEY, CDR2 SVGAGI. This CDR3 is 16 amino acids long. Trimming stripped 0 bases from V and 7 bases from J, with 16 bases between. The CDR3 DNA reads as TGTGCCAGCAGTTACTCGATTCCGCTCACCCGGAATGAGCAGTTCTTC. This codes for CASSYSIPLTRNEQFF.

This clonotype was counted only a few times. The DNA for the CDR3 is TGTGCCAGCAGTGAAACAGGGTCAAGCACTGAAGCTTTCTTT. This encodes CASSETGSSTEAFF. This chain links TRBV6-1 with TRBJ1-1; perhaps TRBD1 as D (6 bases). CDR3 size: 14 residues. In germline, CDR1 is MNHNS, CDR2 SASEGT. Trimming took off 2 bases at V and 4 bases at J, with 11 bases between the two ends.

On this clonotype itself: The final CDR3 position lacks the conserved phenylalanine or tryptophan, pointing to a likely read error. The chain couples TRBV30 to TRBJ1-1; D is unclear. CDR3 length: 14 amino acids. Germline V gene sequence: CDR1 GTSNPN, CDR2 SVGIG (reference sequence). The V end was cut by 6 bases, the J end by 1 base, with 15 bases between. CDR3 in amino acids: CACTPGLANTEAFS. The CDR3 bases are TGTGCCTGCACCCCCGGGCTCGCGAACACTGAAGCTTTCTCT.

This clonotype has ten or more counts. The rearrangement links TRBV12-3 or TRBV12-4 to TRBJ2-4; D may match TRBD1 or TRBD2 (5 bases each). Trimming left V 6 bases short and J 0 bases short, with 15 bases between. The CDR3 loop spans 16 amino acids. The CDR3 sequence is CASRPVGELAKNIQYF. The CDR3 DNA reads as TGTGCCAGCAGGCCTGTGGGGGAATTAGCCAAAAACATTCAGTACTTC.

This clonotype was recorded many times. This chain joins TRBV9 and TRBJ2-2; no clear D. Per the germline V gene, CDR1 is SGDLS and CDR2 is YYNGEE. V was trimmed by 0 bases and J by 7 bases, leaving 7 bases between them. This CDR3 is built from 13 residues. This CDR3 reads CASSVVLGGELFF. CDR3 DNA: TGTGCCAGCAGCGTAGTTTTGGGCGGGGAGCTGTTTTTT.

V usage is TRBV11-3 and J usage is TRBJ2-1, with 10 bases fitting TRBD2. With V trimmed by 2 bases and J by 2 bases, 3 bases remained unmatched. Germline V CDR1 and CDR2: SGHNT, YENEEA. The CDR3 consists of 16 residues. CDR3 protein: CASSLRAGGAYNEQFF. The CDR3 bases are TGTGCCAGCAGCTTAAGAGCGGGAGGGGCCTACAATGAGCAGTTCTTC.

This clonotype was recorded many times. This chain joins TRBV20-1 and TRBJ1-4; D is possibly TRBD1 (6 bases). V was clipped by 3 bases and J by 8 bases, with 16 bases between them. Germline CDR1 DFQATT, CDR2 SNEGSKA (reference sequence). The CDR3 is made up of 14 amino acids. In nucleotides, the CDR3 is TGCAGTGCTAGTTTCGGGACAAGGGGGGAAAAACTGTTTTTT. Translating gives CSASFGTRGEKLFF.

The V call is TRBV20-1, the J call TRBJ2-5; 16 bases line up with TRBD2. The ends lost 5 bases at V and 5 bases at J; junction bases unmatched: 11. This CDR3 region has 17 residues. CDR1 and CDR2 (germline): DFQATT, SNEGSKA (reference sequence). CDR3 DNA sequence: TGCAGTGCTCCTCCTCCGGGACTAGCGGGAGGGCCGGAGACCCAGTACTTC. Its protein is CSAPPPGLAGGPETQYF.

With respect to this clonotype: A read error may produce the germline difference seen at one junction end. The chain joins TRBV25-1 to TRBJ2-2; the match to TRBD2 covers 9 bases. This CDR3 has 17 residues. The V gene's germline CDR1 is MGHDK and CDR2 SYGVNS. The CDR3 region has the DNA TGTGCCAGCAGTGAAAGCTGGGCGGGACTAGCCGCCGGGGCGCTGTTTTTT. Amino acid sequence: CASSESWAGLAAGALFF.

This chain's CDR3 is CASSLAGRLGGWIQYF. CDR3 DNA: TGTGCCAGCAGCTTAGCGGGCAGATTAGGGGGCTGGATTCAGTACTTC. V is TRBV7-2 and J is TRBJ2-4; TRBD1 matches at 7 bases. With V trimmed by 0 bases and J by 10 bases, 12 bases remained unmatched. CDR3 length: 16 residues. CDR1 SGHTA and CDR2 FQGNSA come from the germline V gene.

This chain links TRBV29-1 with TRBJ1-1, with 8 bases aligning to TRBD1. Germline V gene data show CDR1 as SQVTM and CDR2 as ANQGSEA. With V trimmed by 3 bases and J by 5 bases, 5 bases remained unmatched. CDR3 length: 13 amino acids. The DNA for the CDR3 is TGCAGCGTTGACAGGGGGCTCGGAACTGAAGCTTTCTTT. It translates to CSVDRGLGTEAFF.

This clonotype has just a few counts. This chain connects TRBV4-1 to TRBJ2-2, with D perhaps matching TRBD2 (6 bases). Germline loops: CDR1 MGHRA, CDR2 YSYEKL. This CDR3 spans 14 amino acids. Trimming stripped 2 bases from V and 6 bases from J, with 10 bases between. CDR3 region: CASSQHGGPGELFF. The CDR3 DNA sequence: TGCGCCAGCAGCCAACACGGAGGGCCCGGGGAGCTGTTTTTT.

The DNA of the CDR3 is TGTGCCAGCACCCGGACGGTCCAAGAGACCCAGTACTTC. This gives the protein CASTRTVQETQYF. The J gene is TRBJ2-5, the V gene TRBV7-9; no definite D call. This CDR3 has 13 residues. Trimming shortened V by 7 bases and J by 1 base, and 10 bases separated the two germline ends. Germline values: CDR1 SEHNR, CDR2 FQNEAQ (reference sequence).

In this sample, this clonotype turned up many times. The chain uses TRBV12-3 or TRBV12-4 and TRBJ2-7, with D hard to call. Trimming stripped 3 bases from V and 2 bases from J, with 11 bases between. The CDR3 covers 14 residues. In DNA form, the CDR3 reads TGTGCCAGCAGTTTTTCTAGTGGGGCCTACGAGCAGTACTTC. Its translation: CASSFSSGAYEQYF.

In this sample, this clonotype turned up a few times. The genes are TRBV4-1 and TRBJ2-7; 9 positions agree with TRBD2. Germline CDR1 is MGHRA and CDR2 is YSYEKL. The V gene end was trimmed by 3 bases and the J gene end by 1 base; junction bases not matched to a gene: 4. This CDR3 spans 15 amino acids. The CDR3 bases are TGCGCCAGCAGCCATATGACTAGCGGTTCCTACGAGCAGTACTTC. It yields the protein CASSHMTSGSYEQYF.